The T cell receptor (beta chain) under discussion was sequenced for a study of identical twins. The CDR3 consists of 14 residues. The junction had 6 bases not matched to a gene; V was cut back by 5 bases and J by 6 bases. Germline CDR1 is MNHEY and CDR2 is SMNVEV (reference sequence). This clonotype was seen many times. Its antigen is still unknown. cDNA carried unique molecular identifiers, and a universal primer site was added by template switching. From the 5' RACE reads, TCRdb called clonotypes with MiXCR, one entry per CDR3 protein. This repertoire shows about 810,000 distinct CDR3 sequences, 10% to 15% found once; its top ten account for around 1.5%. Notes on the study in general: Researchers caution that invariant MAIT and iNKT cells could partly confound zero-insertion analyses. Conclusions were based on cross-sectional statistical analysis, without following the same donors. Models underestimated out-of-frame TCR alpha sharing in monozygotic twins.

These sequences were also reported in another study, on yellow fever vaccine responses in identical twins.

This TCR came from a woman under 30 in good health. The chain has TRBV27 and TRBJ2-1; 8 nucleotides agree with TRBD1. The specimen sequenced was PBMCs. DNA for the CDR3: TGTGCCAGCAGTAATCCGGGACAGGTCAATGAGCAGTTCTTC. This encodes CASSNPGQVNEQFF.